The text below deals with one T cell receptor (beta chain). V was shortened by 2 bases and J by 4 bases, with 7 bases between the two germline ends. The length of the CDR3 is 13 residues. Germline CDR1 KGHDR, CDR2 SFDVKD. The time point here: patch test 1, 2 weeks after DPC sensitization. Treatment given: therapeutic diphenylcyclopropenone sensitization with weekly scalp DPC. The sample is drawn from a study of human T cells and chemical hapten exposure. About the research overall: The study sensitized with 2% DPC on a roughly 2 cm by roughly 2 cm patch of upper inner arm skin. Patch tests delivered 0.01% DPC to the upper back and were evaluated at 6 days. Minor pooled library volume differences mainly drove per-sample TCR yield variation.

Individual cDNA molecules in this library carried unique molecular identifiers. TCRdb reprocessed the RACE reads via MiXCR and lists one record per CDR3 protein. The table records about 100,000 distinct CDR3 sequences, more than 9.5% of them present only once. The chain combines TRBV24-1 with TRBJ1-2, with D perhaps matching TRBD1 (5 bases). The source was whole blood, collected in connection with sensitization to the hapten diphenylcyclopropenone (DPC). The receptor's source is a woman in her 40s with alopecia areata. Some clones in this sample may be carry-over from other donors' samples. In nucleotides, the CDR3 is TGTGCCACCAGTGATTCGGACACCTATGGCTACACCTTC. It is translated as CATSDSDTYGYTF.